The T cell receptor beta chain under discussion was sequenced for a study of graft-versus-host responses after intestinal transplantation. Turning to the study itself: Anti-thymocyte globulin served as induction for all recipients, who then took tacrolimus and steroids for about 3 years. Study-wide findings and caveats: Recipient marrow harbored GvH clones, some of which surfaced first in ileum or blood.

Measured with immunoSEQ multiplex PCR; TCRdb has only the in-frame clones, and not every one. The sample carries over 75,000 clones, roughly 91% recorded once. The table lists this clone with a few counts. Its specificity is unknown. The CDR3 is 15 residues long. CDR1 and CDR2 (germline): SQVTM, ANQGSEA. After removal of 4 bases from V and 1 base from J, the junction contained 3 bases not matched to a gene. The J gene is TRBJ2-6, the V gene TRBV29-1; TRBD1 matches at 8 bases. The receptor comes from a human donor who received an intestinal transplant. Sequenced material: unstimulated CD4+ T cells sorted from spleen or lymph node cells, taken before intestinal transplant. CDR3 region: CSVAWTGSGANVLTF. CDR3 nucleotide sequence: TGCAGCGTTGCTTGGACAGGGTCTGGGGCCAACGTCCTGACTTTC.